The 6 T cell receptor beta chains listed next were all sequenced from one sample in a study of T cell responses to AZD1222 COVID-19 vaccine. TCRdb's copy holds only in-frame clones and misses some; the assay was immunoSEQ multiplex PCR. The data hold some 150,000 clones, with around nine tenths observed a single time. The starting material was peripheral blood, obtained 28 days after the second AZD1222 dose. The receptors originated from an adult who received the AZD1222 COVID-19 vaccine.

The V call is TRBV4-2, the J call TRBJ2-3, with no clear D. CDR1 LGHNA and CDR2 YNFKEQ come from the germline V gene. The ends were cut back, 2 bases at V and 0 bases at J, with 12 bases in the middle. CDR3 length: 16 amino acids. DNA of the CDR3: TGTGCCAGCAGCCAAATAACAGAAGCAAGCACAGATACGCAGTATTTT. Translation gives CASSQITEASTDTQYF.

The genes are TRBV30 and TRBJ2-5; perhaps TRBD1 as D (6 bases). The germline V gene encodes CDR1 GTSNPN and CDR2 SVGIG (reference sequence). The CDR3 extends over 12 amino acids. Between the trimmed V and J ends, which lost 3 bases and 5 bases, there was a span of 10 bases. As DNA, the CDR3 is TGTGCCTGGAGCACAGGGACCGAGACCCAGTACTTC. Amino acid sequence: CAWSTGTETQYF.

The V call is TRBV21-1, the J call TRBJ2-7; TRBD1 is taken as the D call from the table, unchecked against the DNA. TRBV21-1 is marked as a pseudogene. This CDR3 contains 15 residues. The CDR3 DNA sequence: TGTGCCAGCAGCAATCAACAGGGGGTAAGGGGCGAGCAGTACTTC. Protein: CASSNQQGVRGEQYF.

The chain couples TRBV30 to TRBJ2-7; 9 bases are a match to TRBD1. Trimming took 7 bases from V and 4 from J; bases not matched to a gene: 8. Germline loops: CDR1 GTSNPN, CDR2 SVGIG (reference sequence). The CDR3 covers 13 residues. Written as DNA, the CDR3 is TGTGCCTTCGCCGGGACAGGGAGGTACGAGCAGTACTTC. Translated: CAFAGTGRYEQYF.

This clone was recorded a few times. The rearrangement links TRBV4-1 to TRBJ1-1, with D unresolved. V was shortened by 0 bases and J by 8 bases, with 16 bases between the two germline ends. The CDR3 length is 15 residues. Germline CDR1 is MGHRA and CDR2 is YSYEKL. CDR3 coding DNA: TGCGCCAGCAGCCAAGATTTGGCGACGGCTCAAGAAGCTTTCTTT. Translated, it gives CASSQDLATAQEAFF.

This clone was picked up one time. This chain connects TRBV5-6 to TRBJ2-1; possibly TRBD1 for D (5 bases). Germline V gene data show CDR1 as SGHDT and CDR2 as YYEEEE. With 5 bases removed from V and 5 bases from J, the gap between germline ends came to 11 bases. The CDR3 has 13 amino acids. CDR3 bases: TGTGCCAGCAGTTGGGGCGGTAACAATGAGCAGTTCTTC. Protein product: CASSWGGNNEQFF.